These 27 T cell receptor beta chains were all obtained from the same sample, sequenced in a study of cytomegalovirus exposure and HLA in healthy donors (dated by TCRdb to 2015 to 2018). The protocol used for the library was the immunoSEQ multiplex PCR assay. For the multiplex PCR, a mixture combining 60 forward primers for TCR Vbeta segments and 13 reverse primers for TCR Jbeta segments was used. As stored in TCRdb, this immuneACCESS dataset retains in-frame rearrangements with V and J assigned. A fraction of the clones does not appear; measured against another copy, unresolved V genes explain less than half of the discrepancy, and the remainder lacks a known reason. The sample profile shows 150,000 or so clones; around 75% of them were found once. In total, the top ten clones hold around 7.7% of the sample. The sequenced sample consisted of PBMCs. All receptors derive from a woman in her thirties or forties in good health and CMV-seropositive.

This clone has more than one count but fewer than ten. The genes are TRBV5-1 and TRBJ2-7; 12 bases match TRBD2. The germline CDR1 and CDR2 sequences are SGHRS and YFSETQ. This CDR3 has 17 amino acids. V lost 4 bases and J lost 7; bases outside the gene matches: 15. The CDR3 here is CASSPEASGRAGDEQYF. CDR3 coding DNA: TGCGCCAGCAGCCCGGAGGCTAGCGGGAGGGCCGGTGATGAGCAGTACTTC.

This rearrangement joins TRBV9 to TRBJ2-3, with TRBD1 matching 8 bases. The CDR3 runs to 18 residues. Trimming removed 2 bases from V and 0 bases from J; junction bases left unmatched: 11. CDR1 is SGDLS, CDR2 YYNGEE, per germline. The CDR3 loop is CASSVGTGNRPSTDTQYF. The CDR3 DNA reads TGTGCCAGCAGCGTGGGGACAGGAAACCGACCGAGCACAGATACGCAGTATTTT.

V and J are TRBV28 and TRBJ1-2, with D unclear. The V gene lost 5 bases and the J gene lost 5 bases, with 12 bases spanning the gap. The CDR3 sequence is 13 residues long. CDR1 and CDR2 (germline): MDHEN, SYDVKM. The CDR3 is CASSPPWAYGYTF. Here the CDR3 DNA reads TGTGCCAGCAGTCCTCCTTGGGCTTATGGCTACACCTTC.

J is TRBJ1-1 and V is TRBV5-4, with a tentative D call TRBD1 (6 bases). The CDR3 contains 14 residues. Looked up from germline, CDR1 is SGHNT and CDR2 is YYREEE (reference sequence). V lost 0 bases and J lost 6, with 12 bases in between. The CDR3 DNA is TGTGCCAGCAGCTTGGTGGCAGGGGCATCTGAAGCTTTCTTT. Translation gives CASSLVAGASEAFF.

V gene TRBV28 combines with J gene TRBJ2-1, with 9 bases that match TRBD1. Germline assignment: CDR1 MDHEN and CDR2 SYDVKM. V shed 4 bases, J shed 4 bases, and the junction held 8 bases outside the gene matches. The CDR3 contains 16 residues. CDR3 DNA: TGTGCCAGCAGTTCCTCCGGGACAGGGTATTACAATGAGCAGTTCTTC. It encodes CASSSSGTGYYNEQFF. The variable domain in full, with the rest retrieved from reference TRBV28 and TRBJ2-1, is DVKVTQSSRYLVKRTGEKVFLECVQDMDHENMFWYRQDPGLGLRLIYFSYDVKMKEKGDIPEGYSVSREKKERFSLILESASTNQTSMYLCASSSSGTGYYNEQFFGPGTRLTVL.

The rearrangement links TRBV29-1 to TRBJ2-3; TRBD1 agrees at 7 bases. The CDR3 runs 12 residues. With 6 bases clipped from V and 6 bases from J, the junction kept 6 bases outside the gene matches. Germline CDR1 and CDR2: SQVTM and ANQGSEA. This CDR3 reads CSVTGTMDTQYF. Here the CDR3 DNA reads TGCAGCGTGACAGGGACGATGGATACGCAGTATTTT.

The chain carries TRBV19 and TRBJ2-1; TRBD2 matches 7 bases. CDR1 and CDR2 from the germline V gene are LNHDA and SQIVND (reference sequence). The CDR3 has 16 residues. V shed 7 bases, J shed 0 bases, and the junction held 9 bases outside the gene matches. The CDR3 coding sequence is TGTGCCAGTACCCAATCTAGCGGAAGCTCCTACAATGAGCAGTTCTTC. Encoded protein: CASTQSSGSSYNEQFF.

The genes are TRBV7-8 and TRBJ1-5; D may be TRBD1 (6 bases). Per the germline V gene, CDR1 is SGHVS and CDR2 is FQNEAQ. The germline V and J ends were trimmed by 5 bases and 6 bases, with 17 bases remaining between them. CDR3 length equals 15 residues. CDR3 region: CASSDDPGTFQPQHF. The CDR3, as DNA: TGTGCCAGCAGCGATGATCCAGGGACATTTCAGCCCCAGCATTTT.

The chain carries TRBV7-9 and TRBJ2-1; D perhaps matches TRBD2 (5 bases). Per the germline V gene, CDR1 is SEHNR and CDR2 is FQNEAQ (reference sequence). The CDR3 extends over 15 amino acids. V was clipped by 3 bases and J by 1 base, with 10 bases between them. Here the CDR3 reads CASSFPGNSYNEQFF. The DNA for the CDR3 is TGTGCCAGCAGCTTCCCGGGAAATTCCTACAATGAGCAGTTCTTC. The variable domain in full, completed from reference TRBV7-9 and TRBJ2-1, reads DTGVSQNPRHKITKRGQNVTFRCDPISEHNRLYWYRQTLGQGPEFLTYFQNEAQLEKSRLLSDRFSAERPKGSFSTLEIQRTEQGDSAMYLCASSFPGNSYNEQFFGPGTRLTVL.

This clone came up a few times. V gene TRBV5-1 combines with J gene TRBJ1-2; D not certain. Germline CDR1 SGHRS, CDR2 YFSETQ. The CDR3 consists of 15 residues. V gave up 1 base and J gave up 7 bases, with 17 bases separating them. The CDR3, as DNA: TGCGCCAGCAGCTTGTCGTCGGCAGAAGGAGCTGGCTACACCTTC. Protein sequence: CASSLSSAEGAGYTF.

The chain joins TRBV21-1 to TRBJ2-7; the table's D call TRBD2 went unverified against the DNA. TRBV21-1 has pseudogene status. The CDR3 consists of 21 residues. The CDR3 region has the DNA TGTGCCAGCAGCAAAAAACGGACCCTGAGGCAACCGGGACTAACTACTAGCGAGCAGTACTTC. This translates into CASSKKRTLRQPGLTTSEQYF.

This clone was found once. The V and J genes are TRBV9 and TRBJ2-1; weak D call: TRBD2 (7 bases). V shed 4 bases and J shed 8 bases, with 22 bases lying between them. Looked up from germline, CDR1 is SGDLS and CDR2 is YYNGEE. CDR3 length: 16 amino acids. Here the CDR3 reads CASSPGGGGPGDEQFF. CDR3 nucleotides: TGTGCCAGCAGCCCTGGAGGGGGAGGGCCGGGCGATGAGCAGTTCTTC.

The gene calls are TRBV28 and TRBJ1-4; D is perhaps TRBD1 (5 bases). V was clipped by 5 bases and J by 10 bases, with 20 bases between them. This CDR3 comprises 15 residues. Germline V gene lookup returns CDR1 MDHEN and CDR2 SYDVKM. The CDR3 region has the DNA TGTGCCAGCAGTGGCACGGTAGGGGTGTCAAGAAAACTGTTTTTT. As protein: CASSGTVGVSRKLFF.

The chain couples TRBV6-1 to TRBJ1-1; D is undetermined. CDR3 size: 14 residues. Germline-derived CDR1 and CDR2 are MNHNS and SASEGT. Trimming removed 7 bases from V and 2 bases from J, with 14 bases in between. The CDR3 bases are TGTGCCAGCAAACAGCCGGGAACCAACACTGAAGCTTTCTTT. Protein: CASKQPGTNTEAFF.

This clone showed up just a few times. The V call is TRBV15, the J call TRBJ1-1; D perhaps matches TRBD1 (5 bases). This CDR3 comprises 16 residues. Trimming took off 1 base at V and 6 bases at J, with 18 bases between the two ends. Germline-derived CDR1 and CDR2 are LNHNV and YYDKDF (reference sequence). DNA for the CDR3: TGTGCCACCAGCAGAGCTGGACAAACCCAAAGTGCTGAAGCTTTCTTT. Translation gives CATSRAGQTQSAEAFF.

The chain combines TRBV4-3 with TRBJ1-2; TRBD1 is a possible D gene (5 bases). Deletions cut 3 bases from V and 4 bases from J, with 12 bases between. The CDR3 spans 14 residues. Per the germline V gene, CDR1 is LGHNA and CDR2 is YSLEER. CDR3 DNA sequence: TGCGCCAGCAGCCAGGTGCGGACACCCTATGGCTACACCTTC. This codes for CASSQVRTPYGYTF.

This chain uses TRBV7-2 with TRBJ2-1; TRBD2 matches 9 bases. V dropped 2 bases and J dropped 4; count of bases not matched to a gene: 3. The germline V gene encodes CDR1 SGHTA and CDR2 FQGNSA. The CDR3 has 15 amino acids. CDR3 nucleotide sequence: TGTGCCAGCAGCTTACAAGCGGGAGGATACAATGAGCAGTTCTTC. Translation: CASSLQAGGYNEQFF.

This chain links TRBV30 with TRBJ2-1; 9 bases align to TRBD2. The junction had 12 bases not matched to a gene; V was cut back by 5 bases and J by 7 bases. The CDR3 is 15 amino acids. The germline gives CDR1 GTSNPN, CDR2 SVGIG (reference sequence). In DNA, the CDR3 is TGTGCCTGGGTGGCCCGGGCGGGAGGGAGGAATGAGCAGTTCTTC. Amino acid sequence: CAWVARAGGRNEQFF.

The table lists this clone with a few counts. The chain recombines TRBV19 with TRBJ1-1; D is unresolved. The CDR3 runs to 14 residues. The ends were cut back, 3 bases at V and 2 bases at J, with 10 bases in the middle. The germline V gene has CDR1 LNHDA and CDR2 SQIVND (reference sequence). In DNA, the CDR3 is TGTGCCAGTAGTATTGGGCCGGGAAACACTGAAGCTTTCTTT. Amino acids: CASSIGPGNTEAFF.

The chain combines TRBV4-3 with TRBJ2-3; 7 bases fit TRBD2. Germline lookup yields CDR1 LGHNA and CDR2 YSLEER. This CDR3 is 19 amino acids long. V dropped 0 bases and J dropped 2; count of bases not matched to a gene: 14. The CDR3: CASSQEVGLGSGSTDTQYF. The CDR3 DNA is TGCGCCAGCAGCCAAGAGGTGGGCTTGGGTAGCGGGTCCACAGATACGCAGTATTTT.

The table lists this clone with a count of one. The chain joins TRBV10-3 to TRBJ2-2; 9 bases fit TRBD1. The ends lost 5 bases at V and 7 bases at J; junction bases unmatched: 5. Germline V gene lookup returns CDR1 ENHRY and CDR2 SYGVKD. The CDR3 is made up of 14 amino acids. CDR3 bases: TGTGCCATCAGTCGACAGGGGGATGGCGGGGAGCTGTTTTTT. It yields the protein CAISRQGDGGELFF.

This clone was detected once. This rearrangement joins TRBV7-2 to TRBJ2-7; 7 bases are a match to TRBD1. Per the germline V gene, CDR1 is SGHTA and CDR2 is FQGNSA. Trimming at V came to 5 bases and at J to 0 bases, leaving 10 bases not matched to a gene. The CDR3 sequence is 16 residues long. In DNA, the CDR3 is TGTGCCAGCAGCCTGCTCGGACAGGTCCTCTCCTACGAGCAGTACTTC. Translation gives CASSLLGQVLSYEQYF.

V and J are TRBV19 and TRBJ1-2, with 8 positions matching TRBD1. The CDR3 is made up of 18 amino acids. V shed 3 bases, J shed 4 bases, and the junction held 16 bases outside the gene matches. CDR1 and CDR2 (germline): LNHDA, SQIVND (reference sequence). DNA for the CDR3: TGTGCCAGTAGTATTCGCGCCGGGACAGGTGAGGCTGCCTATGGCTACACCTTC. Encoded protein: CASSIRAGTGEAAYGYTF.

The J gene is TRBJ1-1, the V gene TRBV19; D gene uncertain. Deletions cut 1 base from V and 7 bases from J, with 19 bases between. The CDR3 contains 16 residues. Germline V gene lookup returns CDR1 LNHDA and CDR2 SQIVND (reference sequence). The CDR3 sequence is CASSIVGGTASREAFF. In nucleotides, the CDR3 is TGTGCCAGTAGTATAGTTGGCGGCACTGCCTCCCGTGAAGCTTTCTTT.

The table lists this clone with a count of one. The V call is TRBV5-8, the J call TRBJ2-6; a weak D match, TRBD2 (5 bases). V lost 0 bases to trimming and J lost 0 bases, with 10 bases between them. This CDR3 has 17 amino acids. Germline V gene data show CDR1 as SGHTS and CDR2 as YDEGEE. CDR3 bases: TGTGCCAGCAGCTTGGTGGTCGGACTCTCTGGGGCCAACGTCCTGACTTTC. Amino acids: CASSLVVGLSGANVLTF.

On this clone: A read error may produce the germline difference seen at one junction end. The chain has TRBV7-9 and TRBJ2-3; tentatively, D is TRBD1 (6 bases). Germline V gene data show CDR1 as SEHNR and CDR2 as FQNEAQ (reference sequence). This CDR3 is 16 amino acids long. CDR3 sequence: CSSSPRGTEGTDTQYF. CDR3 bases: TGTTCCAGCAGCCCCAGGGGAACGGAGGGCACAGATACGCAGTATTTT.

V is TRBV27 and J is TRBJ1-4; no reliable D call. Trimming pared 7 bases from V and 7 bases from J, leaving 16 bases between. The germline gives CDR1 MNHEY, CDR2 SMNVEV (reference sequence). The CDR3 consists of 14 residues. For the CDR3, the DNA is TGTGCCAGCACCTCAGGTCTCGGTCGTGAAAAACTGTTTTTT. Protein product: CASTSGLGREKLFF.